Detailed here is one T cell receptor beta chain. The sample comes from a study of control samples from healthy donors and cancer patients. Produced via immunoSEQ multiplex PCR; TCRdb's table is partial and in-frame only. Here the sample spans some 130,000 clones, about 95% being singletons. The clonotype was recovered from a man younger than 40 in good health. Sequencing was performed on blood.

CDR3 sequence: CASSERAGGEKLFF. The CDR3 DNA sequence: TGTGCCAGCAGTGAGCGGGCAGGCGGGGAAAAACTGTTTTTT. V is TRBV2 and J is TRBJ1-4; D unresolved. Germline-derived CDR1 and CDR2 are SNHLY and FYNNEI. This CDR3 has 14 amino acids. Trimming removed 3 bases at V and 8 bases at J, with 13 bases between. The full variable domain, completed using reference TRBV2 and TRBJ1-4, is EPEVTQTPSHQVTQMGQEVILRCVPISNHLYFYWYRQILGQKVEFLVSFYNNEISEKSEIFDDQFSVERPDGSNFTLKIRSTKLEDSAMYFCASSERAGGEKLFFGSGTQLSVL.